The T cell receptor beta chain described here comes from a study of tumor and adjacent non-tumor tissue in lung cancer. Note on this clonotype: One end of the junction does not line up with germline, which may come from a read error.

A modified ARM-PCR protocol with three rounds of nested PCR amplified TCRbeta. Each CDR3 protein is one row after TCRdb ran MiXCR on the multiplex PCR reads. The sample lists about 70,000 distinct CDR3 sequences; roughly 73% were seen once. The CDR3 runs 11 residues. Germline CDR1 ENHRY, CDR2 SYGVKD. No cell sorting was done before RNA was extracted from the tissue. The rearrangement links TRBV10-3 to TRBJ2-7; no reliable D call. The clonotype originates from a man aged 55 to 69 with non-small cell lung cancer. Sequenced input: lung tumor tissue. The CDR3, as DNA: TGTGTCATCTCAGGACCTTACGAGCAGTACTTC. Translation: CVISGPYEQYF.